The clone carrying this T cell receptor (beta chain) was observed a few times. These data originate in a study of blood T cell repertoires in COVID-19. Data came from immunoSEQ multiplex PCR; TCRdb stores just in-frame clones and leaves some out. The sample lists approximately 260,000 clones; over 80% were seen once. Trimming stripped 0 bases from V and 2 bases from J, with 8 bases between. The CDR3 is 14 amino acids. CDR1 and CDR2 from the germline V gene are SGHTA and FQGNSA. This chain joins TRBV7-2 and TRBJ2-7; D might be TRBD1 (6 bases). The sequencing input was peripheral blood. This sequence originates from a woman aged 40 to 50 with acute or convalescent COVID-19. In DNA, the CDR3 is TGTGCCAGCAGCTTAGCGGACAGACCCTACGAGCAGTACGTC. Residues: CASSLADRPYEQYV.